This T cell receptor beta chain was captured in a study of shared clonotypes between healthy human individuals. Generated by immunoSEQ multiplex PCR, the TCRdb table keeps only in-frame clones and is missing some. The sample includes 950,000 to 1,100,000 clones, around 78% seen only once; the top ten take 0.6% to 0.7%. CDR3 length: 15 residues. CDR1 and CDR2 (germline): SGHRS, YFSETQ. Trimming left V 4 bases short and J 5 bases short, with 19 bases between. The chain couples TRBV5-1 to TRBJ2-7; D may match TRBD1 or TRBD2 (5 bases each). The receptor's source is a man aged 18 to 30 in good health. Some clones in this sample may be carry-over from other donors' samples. Input material: memory CD4+ T cells from PBMCs. Subset defined: CD45RA-negative fraction. The CDR3 nucleotides are TGCGCCAGCAGCCCAACCGGGACGGCGAAGGACGAGCAGTACTTC. It is translated as CASSPTGTAKDEQYF.